Each of the 13 T cell receptor beta chains below was sequenced from the same sample in a study of OX40 agonist ivuxolimab in advanced cancers. Produced via immunoSEQ multiplex PCR; TCRdb's table is partial and in-frame only. The sample records approximately 100,000 clones, about nine tenths being singletons. The source was CD4+ or CD8+ T cells sorted from blood, collected in a trial of the OX40 agonist ivuxolimab. The source is an adult with an advanced solid tumor such as melanoma, head and neck, liver or kidney cancer.

This clone was observed a single time. The genes are TRBV5-1 and TRBJ2-5; no clear D gene. Looked up from germline, CDR1 is SGHRS and CDR2 is YFSETQ. Deletions cut 2 bases from V and 9 bases from J, with 14 bases between. This CDR3 spans 13 amino acids. The CDR3 coding sequence is TGCGCCAGCAGCTTCAACCCAACCCAGGCCCAGTACTTC. Its translation is CASSFNPTQAQYF.

The rearrangement links TRBV6-5 to TRBJ2-1, with TRBD1 matching over 7 bases. This CDR3 contains 15 residues. V was clipped by 4 bases and J by 3 bases; unmatched bases: 6. CDR1 MNHEY and CDR2 SVGAGI come from the germline V gene. The CDR3 DNA reads as TGTGCCAGCAGTTCCGGACAGGAATTCTACAATGAGCAGTTCTTC. Translating gives CASSSGQEFYNEQFF.

The chain is built from TRBV7-8 and TRBJ2-1; no reliable D call. The V gene lost 1 base and the J gene lost 3 bases, with 4 bases spanning the gap. In germline, CDR1 is SGHVS, CDR2 FQNEAQ. The CDR3 runs 13 residues. The CDR3 is CASSLGSYNEQFF. DNA of the CDR3: TGTGCCAGCAGCTTAGGCAGCTACAATGAGCAGTTCTTC.

The rearrangement uses TRBV28 and TRBJ1-4; TRBD1 might be the D (5 bases). This CDR3 spans 14 amino acids. The germline V gene encodes CDR1 MDHEN and CDR2 SYDVKM. The V end was cut by 4 bases, the J end by 13 bases, with 19 bases between. CDR3 sequence (DNA): TGTGCCAGCAGTTCCTCTGGCAGGGTTCACAGACTGTTTTTT. It translates to CASSSSGRVHRLFF.

V gene TRBV9 combines with J gene TRBJ2-5; D may be TRBD2 (6 bases). Germline V gene sequence: CDR1 SGDLS, CDR2 YYNGEE. The CDR3 has 14 residues. Deletions cut 2 bases from V and 5 bases from J, with 13 bases between. The CDR3, as DNA: TGTGCCAGCAGCGTGGGACTTGACTGGGAGACCCAGTACTTC. Protein product: CASSVGLDWETQYF.

The chain carries TRBV18 and TRBJ1-4, with D possibly matching TRBD1 (5 bases). CDR3 length equals 19 residues. Trimming took 6 bases from V and 0 from J, leaving 23 bases between them. From germline, CDR1 is KGHSH and CDR2 LQKENI. The CDR3: CASSPTGTISSATNEKLFF. CDR3 sequence (DNA): TGTGCCAGCTCCCCAACCGGGACCATTTCTTCCGCAACTAATGAAAAACTGTTTTTT.

As for this clone: This same CDR3 is encoded by further DNA sequences in the sample. The V and J genes are TRBV20-1 and TRBJ2-7, with 7 nucleotides matching TRBD1. V lost 4 bases and J lost 3; bases outside the gene matches: 0. Germline CDR1 DFQATT, CDR2 SNEGSKA (reference sequence). The CDR3 extends over 11 amino acids. CDR3 coding DNA: TGCAGTGCTAACAGGGGCTACGAGCAGTACTTC. Translated, it gives CSANRGYEQYF.

The chain is built from TRBV6-1 and TRBJ2-7; 7 nucleotides align to TRBD2. V gave up 7 bases and J gave up 1 base; unmatched junction bases: 7. The V gene's germline CDR1 is MNHNS and CDR2 SASEGT. The CDR3 spans 14 residues. The CDR3 sequence is CASTLGGSSYEQYF. The CDR3 bases are TGTGCCAGCACCCTGGGCGGGAGTTCCTACGAGCAGTACTTC.

This chain links TRBV2 with TRBJ2-2; D uncertain. Trimming took off 5 bases at V and 7 bases at J, with 8 bases between the two ends. The CDR3 sequence is 12 residues long. In germline, CDR1 is SNHLY, CDR2 FYNNEI. The CDR3 is CASSLGIGELFF. In DNA form, the CDR3 reads TGTGCCAGCAGTTTGGGCATCGGGGAGCTGTTTTTT.

This chain connects TRBV7-2 to TRBJ2-7; the D call may be TRBD1 or TRBD2 (5 bases each). Per germline, CDR1 SGHTA and CDR2 FQGNSA. The V end lost 5 bases, the J end lost 4 bases, and 12 bases lay between the germline ends. The CDR3 is made up of 13 amino acids. In DNA, the CDR3 is TGTGCCAGCAGCCGGGGCTATGGATACGAGCAGTACTTC. Translated: CASSRGYGYEQYF.

CDR3 amino acids: CASSYSGLEQYF. CDR3 DNA: TGTGCCAGCAGTTACTCAGGGCTCGAGCAGTACTTC. This chain connects TRBV6-5 to TRBJ2-7; D unresolved. Germline values: CDR1 MNHEY, CDR2 SVGAGI. The CDR3 covers 12 residues. The V gene lost 0 bases and the J gene lost 6 bases, with 6 bases spanning the gap.

The chain links TRBV27 to TRBJ1-1; D unresolved. Looked up from germline, CDR1 is MNHEY and CDR2 is SMNVEV (reference sequence). The V end was cut by 6 bases, the J end by 0 bases, with 8 bases between. The length of the CDR3 is 13 residues. CDR3 region: CASRTLMNTEAFF. CDR3 DNA sequence: TGTGCCAGCAGGACACTAATGAACACTGAAGCTTTCTTT.

The V gene is TRBV11-3, the J gene TRBJ2-5; 8 bases match TRBD1. Looked up from germline, CDR1 is SGHNT and CDR2 is YENEEA. There are 14 residues in the CDR3. V lost 5 bases to trimming and J lost 2 bases; unmatched junction nucleotides: 4. DNA of the CDR3: TGTGCCAGCAGCAAAACAGGGGGGCAAGAGACCCAGTACTTC. Translation gives CASSKTGGQETQYF.